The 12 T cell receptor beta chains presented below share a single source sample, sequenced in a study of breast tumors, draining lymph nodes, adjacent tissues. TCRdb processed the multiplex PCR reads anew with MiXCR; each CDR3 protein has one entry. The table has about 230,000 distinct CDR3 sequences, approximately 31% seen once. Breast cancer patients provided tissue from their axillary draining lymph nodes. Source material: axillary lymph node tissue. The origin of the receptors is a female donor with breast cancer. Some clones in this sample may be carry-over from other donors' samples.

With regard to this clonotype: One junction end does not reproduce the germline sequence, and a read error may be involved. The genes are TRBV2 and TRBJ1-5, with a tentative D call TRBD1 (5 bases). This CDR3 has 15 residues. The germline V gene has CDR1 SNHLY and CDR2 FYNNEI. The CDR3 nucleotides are TGTGCCAGCATGCCCGGGGGGGACTACAATGAGCCCCAGCATTTT. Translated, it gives CASMPGGDYNEPQHF.

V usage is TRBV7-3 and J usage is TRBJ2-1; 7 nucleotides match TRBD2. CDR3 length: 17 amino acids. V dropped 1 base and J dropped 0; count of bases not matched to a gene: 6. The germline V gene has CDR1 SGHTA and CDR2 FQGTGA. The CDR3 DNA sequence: TGTGCCAGCAGCTTAAACGCGGGAGCAAGCTCCTACAATGAGCAGTTCTTC. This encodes CASSLNAGASSYNEQFF.

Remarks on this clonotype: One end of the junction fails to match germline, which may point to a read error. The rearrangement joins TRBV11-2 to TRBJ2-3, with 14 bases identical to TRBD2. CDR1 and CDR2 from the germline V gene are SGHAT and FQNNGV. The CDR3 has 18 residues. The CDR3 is CAGSLGTSGSLAKDTQYF. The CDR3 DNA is TGTGCCGGCAGCTTAGGGACTAGCGGGAGCCTCGCGAAAGATACGCAGTATTTT.

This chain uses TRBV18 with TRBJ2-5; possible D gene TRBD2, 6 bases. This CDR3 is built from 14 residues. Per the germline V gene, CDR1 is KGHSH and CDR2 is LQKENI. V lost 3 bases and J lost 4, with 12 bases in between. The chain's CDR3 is CASSPKAGTETQYF. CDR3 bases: TGTGCCAGCTCACCTAAGGCGGGGACAGAGACCCAGTACTTC.

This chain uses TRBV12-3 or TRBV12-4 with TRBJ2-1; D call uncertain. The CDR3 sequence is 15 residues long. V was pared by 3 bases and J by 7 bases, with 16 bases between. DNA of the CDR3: TGTGCCAGCAGTTTCACGTCTTCCGTACCTAATGAGCAGTTCTTC. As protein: CASSFTSSVPNEQFF.

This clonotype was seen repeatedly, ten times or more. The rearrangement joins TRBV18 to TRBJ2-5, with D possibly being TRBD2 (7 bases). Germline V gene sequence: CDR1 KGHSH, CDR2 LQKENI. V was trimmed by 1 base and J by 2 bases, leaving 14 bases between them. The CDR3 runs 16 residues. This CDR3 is CASSPQRGGAQETQYF. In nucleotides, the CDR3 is TGTGCCAGCTCACCACAGAGGGGGGGAGCACAAGAGACCCAGTACTTC.

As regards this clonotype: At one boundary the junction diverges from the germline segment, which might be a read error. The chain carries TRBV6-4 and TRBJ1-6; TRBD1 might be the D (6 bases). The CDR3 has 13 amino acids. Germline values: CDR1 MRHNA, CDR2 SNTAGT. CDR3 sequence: CAISRQDNSPLHF. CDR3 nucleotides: TGTGCCATCAGTCGACAGGATAATTCACCCCTCCACTTT.

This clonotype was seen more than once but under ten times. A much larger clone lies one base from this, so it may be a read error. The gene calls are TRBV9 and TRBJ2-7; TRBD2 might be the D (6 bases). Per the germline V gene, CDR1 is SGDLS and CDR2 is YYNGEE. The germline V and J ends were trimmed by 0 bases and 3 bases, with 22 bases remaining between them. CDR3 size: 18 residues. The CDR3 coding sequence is TGTGCCAGCAGCGTAGTCGGGGACTTGGGGGGTGAGAACTACGAGCAGTACTTC. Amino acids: CASSVVGDLGGENYEQYF.

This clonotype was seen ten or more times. The CDR3 nucleotides read TGTGCCAGCAGCGTAGCAGGGTCCCTGGAGACCCAGTACTTC. This sequence encodes CASSVAGSLETQYF. The J gene is TRBJ2-5, the V gene TRBV9, with a weak D call TRBD1 (5 bases). Trimming pared 0 bases from V and 5 bases from J, leaving 11 bases between. CDR1 is SGDLS and CDR2 is YYNGEE in the germline V gene. The CDR3 runs 14 residues.

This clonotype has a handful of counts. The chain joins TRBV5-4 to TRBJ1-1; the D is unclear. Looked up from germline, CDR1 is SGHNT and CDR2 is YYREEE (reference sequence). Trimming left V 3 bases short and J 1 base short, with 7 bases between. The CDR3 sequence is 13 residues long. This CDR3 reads CASSYLSNTEAFF. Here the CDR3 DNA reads TGTGCCAGCAGCTATTTATCGAACACTGAAGCTTTCTTT. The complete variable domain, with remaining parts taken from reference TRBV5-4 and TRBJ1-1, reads ETGVTQSPTHLIKTRGQQVTLRCSSQSGHNTVSWYQQALGQGPQFIFQYYREEENGRGNFPPRFSGLQFPNYSSELNVNALELDDSALYLCASSYLSNTEAFFGQGTRLTVV.

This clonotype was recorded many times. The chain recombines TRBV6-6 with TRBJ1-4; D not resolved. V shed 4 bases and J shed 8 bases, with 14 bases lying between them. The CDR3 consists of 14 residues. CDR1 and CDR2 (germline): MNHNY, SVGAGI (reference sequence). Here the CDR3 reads CASSSRAGREKLFF. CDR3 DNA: TGTGCCAGCAGTTCCCGGGCGGGGAGAGAAAAACTGTTTTTT.

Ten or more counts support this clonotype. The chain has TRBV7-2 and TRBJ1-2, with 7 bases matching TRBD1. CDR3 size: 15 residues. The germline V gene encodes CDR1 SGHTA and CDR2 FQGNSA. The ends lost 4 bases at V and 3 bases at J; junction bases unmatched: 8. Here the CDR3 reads CASSSRGASDYGYTF. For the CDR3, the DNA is TGTGCCAGCAGCTCCAGGGGGGCGAGTGACTATGGCTACACCTTC.